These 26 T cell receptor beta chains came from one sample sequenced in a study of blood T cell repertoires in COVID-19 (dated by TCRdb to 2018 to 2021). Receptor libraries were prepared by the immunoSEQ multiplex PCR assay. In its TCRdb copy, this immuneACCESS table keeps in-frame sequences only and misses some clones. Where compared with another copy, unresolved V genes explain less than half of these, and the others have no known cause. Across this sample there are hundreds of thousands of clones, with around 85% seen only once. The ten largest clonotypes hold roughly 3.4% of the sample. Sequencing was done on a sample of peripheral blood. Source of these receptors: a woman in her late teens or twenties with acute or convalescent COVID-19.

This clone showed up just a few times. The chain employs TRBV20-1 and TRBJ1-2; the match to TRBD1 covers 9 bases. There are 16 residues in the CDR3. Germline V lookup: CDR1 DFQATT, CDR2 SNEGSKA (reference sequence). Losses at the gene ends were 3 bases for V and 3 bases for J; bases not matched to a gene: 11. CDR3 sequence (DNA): TGCAGTGCTAGTACCCGGGACAGGGTCGCAGACTATGGCTACACCTTC. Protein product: CSASTRDRVADYGYTF.

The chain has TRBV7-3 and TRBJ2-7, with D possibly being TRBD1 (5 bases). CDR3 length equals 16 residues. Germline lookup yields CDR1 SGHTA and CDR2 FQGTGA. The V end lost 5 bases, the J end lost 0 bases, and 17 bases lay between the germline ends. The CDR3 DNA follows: TGTGCCAGCAGCCTTCTTAGCAGGGTGAGCTCCTACGAGCAGTACTTC. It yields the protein CASSLLSRVSSYEQYF.

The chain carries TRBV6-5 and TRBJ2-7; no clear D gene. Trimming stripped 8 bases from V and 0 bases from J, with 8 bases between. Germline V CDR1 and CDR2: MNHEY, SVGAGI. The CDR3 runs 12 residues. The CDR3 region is CASWASSYEQYF. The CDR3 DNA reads TGTGCCAGCTGGGCCAGCTCCTACGAGCAGTACTTC.

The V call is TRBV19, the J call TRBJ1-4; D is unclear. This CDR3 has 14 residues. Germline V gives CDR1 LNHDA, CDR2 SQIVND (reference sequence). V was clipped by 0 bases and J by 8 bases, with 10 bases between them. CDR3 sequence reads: CASSIDLFWEKLFF. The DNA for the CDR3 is TGTGCCAGTAGTATAGATCTATTTTGGGAAAAACTGTTTTTT.

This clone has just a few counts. CDR3 protein: CASSATSGGQETQYF. In DNA form, the CDR3 reads TGTGCCAGCAGTGCTACTAGCGGAGGCCAAGAGACCCAGTACTTC. V is TRBV6-2 or TRBV6-3 and J is TRBJ2-5; 8 bases map to TRBD2. The CDR3 length is 15 residues. CDR1 MNHEY and CDR2 SVGEGT come from the germline V gene. The trim removed 5 bases at V and 1 base at J, leaving 6 bases unmatched.

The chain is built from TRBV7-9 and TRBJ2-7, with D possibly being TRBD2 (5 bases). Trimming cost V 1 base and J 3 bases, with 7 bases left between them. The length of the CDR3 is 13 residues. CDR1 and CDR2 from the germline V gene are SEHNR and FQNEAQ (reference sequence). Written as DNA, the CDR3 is TGTGCCAGCAGCTTAGACGGACTCTACGAGCAGTACTTC. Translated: CASSLDGLYEQYF.

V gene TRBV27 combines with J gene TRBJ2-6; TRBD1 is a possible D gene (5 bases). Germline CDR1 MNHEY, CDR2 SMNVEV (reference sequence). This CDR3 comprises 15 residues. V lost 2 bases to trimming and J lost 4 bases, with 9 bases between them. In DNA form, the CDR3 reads TGTGCCAGCAGTTTAAGGGGTCTCGGGGCCAACGTCCTGACTTTC. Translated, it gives CASSLRGLGANVLTF.

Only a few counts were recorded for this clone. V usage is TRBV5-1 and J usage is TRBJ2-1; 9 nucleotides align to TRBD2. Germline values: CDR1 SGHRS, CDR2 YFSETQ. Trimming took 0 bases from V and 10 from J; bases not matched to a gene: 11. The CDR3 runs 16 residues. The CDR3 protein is CASSLVSGGKTREQFF. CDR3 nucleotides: TGCGCCAGCAGCTTGGTTAGCGGGGGCAAAACCCGGGAGCAGTTCTTC.

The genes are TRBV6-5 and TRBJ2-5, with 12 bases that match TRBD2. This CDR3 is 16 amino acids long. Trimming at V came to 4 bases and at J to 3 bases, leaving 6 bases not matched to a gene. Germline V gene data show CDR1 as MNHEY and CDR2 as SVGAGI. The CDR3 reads CASSSPSGGAEETQYF. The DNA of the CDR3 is TGTGCCAGCAGTTCGCCTAGCGGGGGGGCCGAAGAGACCCAGTACTTC.

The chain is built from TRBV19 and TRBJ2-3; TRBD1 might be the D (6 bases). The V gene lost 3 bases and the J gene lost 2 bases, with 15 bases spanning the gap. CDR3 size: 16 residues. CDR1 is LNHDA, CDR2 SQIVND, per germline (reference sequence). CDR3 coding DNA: TGTGCCAGTAGTATTAGACAGGACTTCTACACAGATACGCAGTATTTT. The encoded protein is CASSIRQDFYTDTQYF.

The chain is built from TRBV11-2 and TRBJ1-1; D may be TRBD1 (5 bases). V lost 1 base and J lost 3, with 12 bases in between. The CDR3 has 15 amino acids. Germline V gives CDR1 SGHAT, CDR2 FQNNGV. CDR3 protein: CASSLGAGLYTEAFF. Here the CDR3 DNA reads TGTGCCAGCAGCTTAGGAGCAGGGCTTTACACTGAAGCTTTCTTT.

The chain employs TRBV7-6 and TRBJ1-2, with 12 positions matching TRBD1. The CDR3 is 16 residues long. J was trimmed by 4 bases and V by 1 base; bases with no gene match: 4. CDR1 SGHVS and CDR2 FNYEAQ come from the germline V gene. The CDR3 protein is CASSLGGTGGSYGYTF. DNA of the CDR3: TGTGCCAGCAGCTTAGGGGGGACAGGGGGCAGCTATGGCTACACCTTC.

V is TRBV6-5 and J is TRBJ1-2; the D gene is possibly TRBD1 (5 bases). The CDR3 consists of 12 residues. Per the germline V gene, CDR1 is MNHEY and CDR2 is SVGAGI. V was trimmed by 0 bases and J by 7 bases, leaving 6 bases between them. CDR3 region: CASSYSGAGYTF. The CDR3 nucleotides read TGTGCCAGCAGTTACTCAGGGGCTGGCTACACCTTC.

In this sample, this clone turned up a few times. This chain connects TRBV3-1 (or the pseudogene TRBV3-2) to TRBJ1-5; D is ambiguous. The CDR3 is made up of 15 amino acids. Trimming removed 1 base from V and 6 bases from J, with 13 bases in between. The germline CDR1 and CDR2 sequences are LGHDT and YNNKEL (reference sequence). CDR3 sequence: CASSQGGGLGQPQHF. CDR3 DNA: TGTGCCAGCAGCCAAGGTGGCGGACTAGGTCAGCCCCAGCATTTT.

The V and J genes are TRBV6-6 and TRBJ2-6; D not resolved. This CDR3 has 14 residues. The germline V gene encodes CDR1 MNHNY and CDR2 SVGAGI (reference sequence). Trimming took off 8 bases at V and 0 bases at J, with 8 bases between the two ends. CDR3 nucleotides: TGTGCCAGCCGCTTCAGCTCTGGGGCCAACGTCCTGACTTTC. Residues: CASRFSSGANVLTF.

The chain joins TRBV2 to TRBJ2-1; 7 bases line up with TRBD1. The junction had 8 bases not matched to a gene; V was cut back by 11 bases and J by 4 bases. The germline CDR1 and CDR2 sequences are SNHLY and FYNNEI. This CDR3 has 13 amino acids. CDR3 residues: CAGARGMYNEQFF. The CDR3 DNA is TGTGCCGGCGCCAGGGGGATGTACAATGAGCAGTTCTTC.

Written as DNA, the CDR3 is TGTGCCAGCAGCTTGGGGGGGAAGGGGGACACTGAAGCTTTCTTT. It encodes CASSLGGKGDTEAFF. The rearrangement links TRBV5-4 to TRBJ1-1; a possible D gene is TRBD1 (6 bases). Germline lookup yields CDR1 SGHNT and CDR2 YYREEE (reference sequence). With 0 bases removed from V and 3 bases from J, the gap between germline ends came to 12 bases. There are 15 residues in the CDR3. The variable domain in full, completed from reference TRBV5-4 and TRBJ1-1, reads ETGVTQSPTHLIKTRGQQVTLRCSSQSGHNTVSWYQQALGQGPQFIFQYYREEENGRGNFPPRFSGLQFPNYSSELNVNALELDDSALYLCASSLGGKGDTEAFFGQGTRLTVV.

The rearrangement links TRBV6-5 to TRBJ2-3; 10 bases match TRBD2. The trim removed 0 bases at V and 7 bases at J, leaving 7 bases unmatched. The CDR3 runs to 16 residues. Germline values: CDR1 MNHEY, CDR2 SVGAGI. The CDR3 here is CASSYSNSGGSNTQYF. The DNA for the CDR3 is TGTGCCAGCAGTTACTCGAATAGCGGGGGGAGTAATACGCAGTATTTT.

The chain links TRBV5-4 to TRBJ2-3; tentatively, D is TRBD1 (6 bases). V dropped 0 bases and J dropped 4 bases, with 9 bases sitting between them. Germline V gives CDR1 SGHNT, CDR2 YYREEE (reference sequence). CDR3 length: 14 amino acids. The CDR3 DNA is TGTGCCAGCAGCTTGGAGGGGGACCCAGATACGCAGTATTTT. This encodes CASSLEGDPDTQYF.

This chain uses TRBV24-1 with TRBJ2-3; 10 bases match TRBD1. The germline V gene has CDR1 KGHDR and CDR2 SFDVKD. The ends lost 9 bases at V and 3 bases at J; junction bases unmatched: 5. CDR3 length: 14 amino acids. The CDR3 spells CATGPGQGTDTQYF. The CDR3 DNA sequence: TGTGCCACCGGACCGGGACAGGGGACAGATACGCAGTATTTT.

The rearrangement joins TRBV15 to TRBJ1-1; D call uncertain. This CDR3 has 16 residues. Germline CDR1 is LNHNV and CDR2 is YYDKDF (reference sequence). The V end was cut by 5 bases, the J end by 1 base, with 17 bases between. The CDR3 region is CATSLDPGSKNTEAFF. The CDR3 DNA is TGTGCCACCAGCCTTGACCCGGGATCGAAGAACACTGAAGCTTTCTTT.

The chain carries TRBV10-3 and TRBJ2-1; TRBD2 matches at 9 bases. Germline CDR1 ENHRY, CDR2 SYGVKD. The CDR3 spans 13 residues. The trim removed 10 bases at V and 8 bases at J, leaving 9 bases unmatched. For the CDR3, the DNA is TGTGCCACTGAAGCGGGAGGCCAGTATGAGCAGTTCTTC. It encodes CATEAGGQYEQFF.

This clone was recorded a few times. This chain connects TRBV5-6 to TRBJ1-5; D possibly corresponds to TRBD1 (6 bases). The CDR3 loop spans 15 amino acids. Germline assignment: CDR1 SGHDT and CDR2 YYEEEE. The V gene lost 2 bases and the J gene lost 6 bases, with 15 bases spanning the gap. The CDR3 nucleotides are TGTGCCAGCAGCTTAATGGCGGGGGCCCCTCAGCCCCAGCATTTT. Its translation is CASSLMAGAPQPQHF.

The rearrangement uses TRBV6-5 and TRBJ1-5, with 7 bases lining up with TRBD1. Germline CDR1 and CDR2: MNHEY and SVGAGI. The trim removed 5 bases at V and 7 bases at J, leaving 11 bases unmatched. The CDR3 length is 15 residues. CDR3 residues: CASSQMTGQQQPQHF. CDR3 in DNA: TGTGCCAGCAGTCAGATGACAGGGCAACAACAGCCCCAGCATTTT.

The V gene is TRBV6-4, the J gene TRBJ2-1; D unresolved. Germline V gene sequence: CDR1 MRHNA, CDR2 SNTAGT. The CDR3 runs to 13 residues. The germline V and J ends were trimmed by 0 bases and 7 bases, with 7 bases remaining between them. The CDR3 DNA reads TGTGCCAGCAGTGACTCAGAGAGAAATGAGCAGTTCTTC. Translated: CASSDSERNEQFF.

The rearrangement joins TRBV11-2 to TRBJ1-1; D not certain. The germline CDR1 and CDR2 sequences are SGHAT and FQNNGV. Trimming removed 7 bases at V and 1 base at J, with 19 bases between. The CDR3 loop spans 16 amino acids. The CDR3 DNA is TGTGCCAGCACTATAAGAGATTTCCGGGGGAACACTGAAGCTTTCTTT. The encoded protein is CASTIRDFRGNTEAFF.